A single sample gave rise to the 10 T cell receptor beta chains below, sequenced in a study of blood T cell repertoires in COVID-19. Sequencing was performed with immunoSEQ multiplex PCR; in TCRdb, only in-frame clones are kept and a portion is missing. The table shows about 55,000 clones, with approximately 84% occurring only once. Sequencing was done on a sample of peripheral blood. Every receptor here comes from a human donor in a cohort sampled during active COVID-19.

V and J are TRBV10-2 and TRBJ2-7; 8 bases are a match to TRBD1. The CDR3 is 14 residues long. Germline V gene data show CDR1 as WSHSY and CDR2 as SAAADI. V shed 6 bases and J 4 bases; nucleotides not matched to a gene: 8. For the CDR3, the DNA is TGCGCCAGCAGCAAACCCGGACAGGGTTACGAGCAGTACTTC. It encodes CASSKPGQGYEQYF.

The DNA of the CDR3 is TGTGCCAGCAGCCCCCCCCGGGGAGTCCTATTTGGCTACACCTTC. The encoded protein is CASSPPRGVLFGYTF. J is TRBJ1-2 and V is TRBV28; D unresolved. Trimming pared 6 bases from V and 7 bases from J, leaving 21 bases between. CDR1 is MDHEN, CDR2 SYDVKM, per germline. The CDR3 extends over 15 amino acids.

This clone was observed a handful of times. The chain has TRBV7-2 and TRBJ1-6; the D gene is possibly TRBD1 (6 bases). Germline V gene lookup returns CDR1 SGHTA and CDR2 FQGNSA. The ends were cut back, 2 bases at V and 9 bases at J, with 17 bases in the middle. The CDR3 is 16 amino acids. CDR3 amino acids: CASSLPQGLVTSPLHF. In DNA, the CDR3 is TGTGCCAGCAGCTTACCACAGGGATTAGTTACTTCACCCCTCCACTTT.

The rearrangement joins TRBV6-5 to TRBJ1-2, with TRBD1 identical over 7 bases. V gave up 0 bases and J gave up 2 bases; unmatched junction bases: 6. The CDR3 totals 16 residues. The germline gives CDR1 MNHEY, CDR2 SVGAGI. The CDR3 DNA is TGTGCCAGCAGTTACTCGGGGACAGTTACGAACTATGGCTACACCTTC. Encoded protein: CASSYSGTVTNYGYTF.

The chain uses TRBV29-1 and TRBJ2-1; the match to TRBD2 covers 10 bases. CDR3 length: 17 residues. Germline trimming cut 3 bases from V and 9 bases from J; bases unmatched to any gene: 17. CDR1 and CDR2 (germline): SQVTM, ANQGSEA. CDR3 sequence (DNA): TGCAGCGTTGATGACGGACTAGCGGTGTTATGGGGGGGTGAGCAGTTCTTC. This encodes CSVDDGLAVLWGGEQFF.

V is TRBV13 and J is TRBJ1-2, with 8 positions matching TRBD1. V was clipped by 5 bases and J by 6 bases; unmatched bases: 5. This CDR3 spans 13 amino acids. CDR1 and CDR2 from the germline V gene are PRHDT and FYEKMQ (reference sequence). The CDR3 sequence: CASSGTGFDGYTF. CDR3 coding DNA: TGTGCCAGCAGCGGGACAGGTTTCGATGGCTACACCTTC.

The J gene is TRBJ2-7, the V gene TRBV6-6; D uncertain. The CDR3 loop spans 14 amino acids. Trimming took off 7 bases at V and 5 bases at J, with 18 bases between the two ends. The germline V gene has CDR1 MNHNY and CDR2 SVGAGI (reference sequence). The CDR3 DNA follows: TGTGCCAGCAATACCGGATCTAATGCGGACGAGCAGTACTTC. It encodes CASNTGSNADEQYF.

The V and J genes are TRBV6-6 and TRBJ2-3; possibly TRBD2 for D (6 bases). CDR1 and CDR2 (germline): MNHNY, SVGAGI (reference sequence). Trimming took off 0 bases at V and 4 bases at J, with 8 bases between the two ends. There are 14 residues in the CDR3. The CDR3 nucleotides read TGTGCCAGCAGTTACTCCCGACTAGCAGATACGCAGTATTTT. Its translation is CASSYSRLADTQYF.

The rearrangement joins TRBV7-2 to TRBJ2-5; 11 bases line up with TRBD2. The CDR3 runs to 15 residues. J was trimmed by 7 bases and V by 6 bases; bases with no gene match: 10. The germline gives CDR1 SGHTA, CDR2 FQGNSA. CDR3 residues: CASSRGSGGAGTQYF. The CDR3 DNA follows: TGTGCCAGCAGTCGAGGTAGCGGGGGGGCCGGGACCCAGTACTTC.

This rearrangement joins TRBV6-5 to TRBJ1-1; D unclear. This CDR3 contains 13 residues. V was cut by 6 bases and J by 3 bases, with 11 bases left in between. Germline-derived CDR1 and CDR2 are MNHEY and SVGAGI. In DNA, the CDR3 is TGTGCCAGCAGACGGACGGGAGACACTGAAGCTTTCTTT. Its protein is CASRRTGDTEAFF.